The present TCR beta chain was sequenced within a study of regulatory T cells in long-lasting Graves disease. The CDR3 sequence is 13 residues long. Per germline, CDR1 SSHAT and CDR2 FNYEAQ (reference sequence). Assembly of TCR beta libraries relied on iRepertoire HTBI primers together with Arm-PCR of CDR3 regions. TCRdb reanalysed the multiplex PCR reads using MiXCR and keeps one entry per CDR3 protein. The sample has 550,000 to 700,000 distinct CDR3 sequences, 16% seen once; the top ten hold 12%. Study-wide points: Persistent Graves' cases showed lower TCR diversity than newly diagnosed cases. Persistent disease preferred TRBV28, TRBJ1-2 and TRBJ2-5.

Regarding time point: newly diagnosed GD, antithyroid drugs for less than 3 months. The TCR library used RNA extracted from PBMCs. Patients came from an endocrinology department in Xi'an, China. Peripheral blood, about 10 milliliters of it, was drawn into EDTA tubes. With respect to this clonotype: As yet, its antigen is unknown. One end of the junction fails to match germline, which may point to a read error.

A further study also used this sample, focusing on T cells in Graves' hyperthyroidism and ophthalmopathy.

This TCR derives from a young man with Graves disease. The chain has TRBV7-7 and TRBJ2-1; D call uncertain. The material was peripheral blood mononuclear cells (PBMCs), obtained at new diagnosis, from a patient treated with antithyroid drugs. The CDR3 bases are TGTGCTAGCAGCTTAGCCCGTTGGGATGAGCAGTTCTTC. Residues: CASSLARWDEQFF.